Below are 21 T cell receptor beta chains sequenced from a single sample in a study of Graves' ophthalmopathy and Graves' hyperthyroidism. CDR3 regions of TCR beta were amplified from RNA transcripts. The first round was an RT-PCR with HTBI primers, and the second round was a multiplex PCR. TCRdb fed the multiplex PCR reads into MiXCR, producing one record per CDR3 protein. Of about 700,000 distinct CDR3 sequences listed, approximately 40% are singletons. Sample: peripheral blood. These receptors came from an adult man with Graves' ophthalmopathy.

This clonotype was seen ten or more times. The chain's CDR3 is CASSTSQGDWQPQHF. For the CDR3, the DNA is TGTGCCAGCAGTACCTCTCAGGGAGATTGGCAGCCCCAGCATTTT. V and J are TRBV2 and TRBJ1-5; tentatively, D is TRBD1 (5 bases). Germline V lookup: CDR1 SNHLY, CDR2 FYNNEI. The CDR3 extends over 15 amino acids. With 5 bases removed from V and 7 bases from J, the gap between germline ends came to 18 bases.

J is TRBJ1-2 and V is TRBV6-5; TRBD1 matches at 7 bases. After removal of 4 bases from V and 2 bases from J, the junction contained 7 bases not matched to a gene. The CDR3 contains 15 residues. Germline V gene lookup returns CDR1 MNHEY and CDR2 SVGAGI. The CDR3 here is CASSSTTGLNYGYTF. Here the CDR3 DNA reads TGTGCCAGCAGTTCGACGACAGGGTTAAACTATGGCTACACCTTC.

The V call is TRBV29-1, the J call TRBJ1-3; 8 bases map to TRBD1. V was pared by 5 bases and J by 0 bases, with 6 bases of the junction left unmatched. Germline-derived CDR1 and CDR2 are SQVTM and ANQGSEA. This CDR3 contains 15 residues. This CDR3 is CSVQTGDNSGNTIYF. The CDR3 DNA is TGCAGCGTTCAGACAGGGGACAACTCTGGAAACACCATATATTTT.

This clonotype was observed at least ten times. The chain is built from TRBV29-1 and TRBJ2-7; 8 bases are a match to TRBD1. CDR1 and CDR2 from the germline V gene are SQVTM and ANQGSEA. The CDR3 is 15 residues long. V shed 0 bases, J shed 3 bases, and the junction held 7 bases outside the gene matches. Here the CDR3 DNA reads TGCAGCGTTGAAGAGTCGGACAGGGAAAGCTACGAGCAGTACTTC. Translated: CSVEESDRESYEQYF.

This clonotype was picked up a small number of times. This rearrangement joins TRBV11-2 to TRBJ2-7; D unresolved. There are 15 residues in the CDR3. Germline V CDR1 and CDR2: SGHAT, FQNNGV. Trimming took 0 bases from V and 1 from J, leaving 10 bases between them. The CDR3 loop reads CASSLDQDGSYEQYF. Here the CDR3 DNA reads TGTGCCAGCAGCTTAGACCAGGACGGGTCCTACGAGCAGTACTTC.

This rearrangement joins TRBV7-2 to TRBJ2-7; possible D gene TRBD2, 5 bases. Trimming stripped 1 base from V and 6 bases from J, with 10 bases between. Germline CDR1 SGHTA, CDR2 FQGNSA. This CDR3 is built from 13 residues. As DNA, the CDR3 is TGTGCCAGCAGCTTAGGAGGGATTGGCGAGCAGTACTTC. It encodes CASSLGGIGEQYF.

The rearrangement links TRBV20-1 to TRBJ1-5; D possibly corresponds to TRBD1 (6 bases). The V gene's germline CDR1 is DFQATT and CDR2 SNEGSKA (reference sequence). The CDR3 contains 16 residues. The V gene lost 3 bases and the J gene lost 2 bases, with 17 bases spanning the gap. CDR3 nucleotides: TGCAGTGCTAGCCAAAAAACAGGGATAGGCAATCAGCCCCAGCATTTT. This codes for CSASQKTGIGNQPQHF.

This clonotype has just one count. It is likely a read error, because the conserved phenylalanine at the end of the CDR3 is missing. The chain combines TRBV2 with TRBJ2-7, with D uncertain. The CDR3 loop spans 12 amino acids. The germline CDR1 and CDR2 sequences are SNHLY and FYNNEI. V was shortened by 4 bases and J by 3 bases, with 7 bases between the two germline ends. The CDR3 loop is CASSVGSYEQYY. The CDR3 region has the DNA TGTGCCAGCAGTGTGGGTAGCTACGAGCAGTACTAC.

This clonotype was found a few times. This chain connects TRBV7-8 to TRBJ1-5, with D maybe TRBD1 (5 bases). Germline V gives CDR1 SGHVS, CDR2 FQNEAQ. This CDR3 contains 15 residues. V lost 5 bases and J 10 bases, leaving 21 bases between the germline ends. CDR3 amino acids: CASSPFAPGAGPQHF. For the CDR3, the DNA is TGTGCCAGCAGCCCCTTCGCTCCCGGGGCCGGACCCCAGCATTTT. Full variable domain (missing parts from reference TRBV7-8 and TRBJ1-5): GAGVSQSPRYKVAKRGQDVALRCDPISGHVSLFWYQQALGQGPEFLTYFQNEAQLDKSGLPSDRFFAERPEGSVSTLKIQRTQQEDSAVYLCASSPFAPGAGPQHFGDGTRLSIL.

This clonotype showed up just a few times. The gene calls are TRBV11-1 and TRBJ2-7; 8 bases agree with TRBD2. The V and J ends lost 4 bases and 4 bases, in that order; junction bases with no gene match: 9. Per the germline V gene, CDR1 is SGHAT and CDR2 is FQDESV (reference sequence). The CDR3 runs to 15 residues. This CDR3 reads CASSWAGTSFYEQYF. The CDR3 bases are TGTGCCAGCAGCTGGGCCGGGACTAGTTTTTACGAGCAGTACTTC.

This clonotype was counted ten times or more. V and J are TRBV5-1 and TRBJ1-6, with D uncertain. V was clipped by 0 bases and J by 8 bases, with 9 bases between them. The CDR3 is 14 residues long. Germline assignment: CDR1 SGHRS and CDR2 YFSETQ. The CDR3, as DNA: TGCGCCAGCAGCTTGGTTAAAGGGTATTCACCCCTCCACTTT. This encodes CASSLVKGYSPLHF.

For the CDR3, the DNA is TGCAGTGCTAGAGATTGGCCCCAAATGGCAGCTTTCTTT. As protein: CSARDWPQMAAFF. The gene calls are TRBV20-1 and TRBJ1-1, with no clear D. Trimming shortened V by 0 bases and J by 10 bases, and 15 bases separated the two germline ends. The CDR3 runs 13 residues. Per germline, CDR1 DFQATT and CDR2 SNEGSKA (reference sequence).

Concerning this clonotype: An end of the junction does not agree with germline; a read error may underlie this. The CDR3 is CASSYTNRKASGANVPTF. In nucleotides, the CDR3 is TGTGCCAGCAGTTACACGAACAGGAAAGCCTCTGGGGCCAACGTCCCGACTTTC. This chain joins TRBV11-2 and TRBJ2-6, with D tentatively TRBD1 (5 bases). The germline gives CDR1 SGHAT, CDR2 FQNNGV. CDR3 length: 18 amino acids.

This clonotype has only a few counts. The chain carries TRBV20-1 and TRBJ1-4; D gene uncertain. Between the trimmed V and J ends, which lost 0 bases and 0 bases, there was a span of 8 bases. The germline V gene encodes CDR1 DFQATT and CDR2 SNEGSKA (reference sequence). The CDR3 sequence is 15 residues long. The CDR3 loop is CSARDSRSTNEKLFF. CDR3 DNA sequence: TGCAGTGCTAGAGATTCGAGGTCAACTAATGAAAAACTGTTTTTT.

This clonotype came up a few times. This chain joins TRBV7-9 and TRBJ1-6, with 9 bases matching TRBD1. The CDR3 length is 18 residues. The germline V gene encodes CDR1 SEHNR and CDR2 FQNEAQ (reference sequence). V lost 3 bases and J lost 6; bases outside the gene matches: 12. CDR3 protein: CASSLTGGIASGNSPLHF. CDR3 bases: TGTGCCAGCAGCTTGACAGGGGGAATCGCTTCGGGTAATTCACCCCTCCACTTT.

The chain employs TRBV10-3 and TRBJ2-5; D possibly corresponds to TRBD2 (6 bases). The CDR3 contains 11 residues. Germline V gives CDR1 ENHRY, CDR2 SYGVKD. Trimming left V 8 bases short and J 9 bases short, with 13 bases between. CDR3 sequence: CAIGGVGAQYF. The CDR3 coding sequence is TGTGCCATCGGCGGGGTTGGGGCCCAGTACTTC.

This CDR3 reads CASSIEGTAAYVLTF. The CDR3 DNA sequence: TGTGCCAGTAGTATAGAGGGGACCGCCGCCTACGTCCTGACTTTC. This chain links TRBV19 with TRBJ2-6; D might be TRBD1 or TRBD2, each matching 5 bases. Deletions cut 0 bases from V and 11 bases from J, with 14 bases between. CDR3 size: 15 residues. Looked up from germline, CDR1 is LNHDA and CDR2 is SQIVND (reference sequence).

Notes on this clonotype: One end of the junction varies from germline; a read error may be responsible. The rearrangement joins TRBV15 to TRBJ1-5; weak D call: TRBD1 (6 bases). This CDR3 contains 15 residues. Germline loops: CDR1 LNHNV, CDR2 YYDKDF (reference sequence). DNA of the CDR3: TGTGCCGCCAGCAGCGATACAGGGTTCGGTCAGCCCCAGCATTTT. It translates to CAASSDTGFGQPQHF. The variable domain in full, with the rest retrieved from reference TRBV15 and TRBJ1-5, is DAMVIQNPRYQVTQFGKPVTLSCSQTLNHNVMYWYQQKSSQAPKLLFHYYDKDFNNEADTPDNFQSRRPNTSFCFLDIRSPGLGDTAMYLCAASSDTGFGQPQHFGDGTRLSIL.

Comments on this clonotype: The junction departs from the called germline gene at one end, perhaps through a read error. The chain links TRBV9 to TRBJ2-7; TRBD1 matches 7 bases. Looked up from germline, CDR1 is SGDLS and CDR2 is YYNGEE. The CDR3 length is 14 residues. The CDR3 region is CAGSQRQGHSEQYF. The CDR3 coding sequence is TGTGCCGGCAGCCAACGACAGGGCCACTCCGAGCAGTACTTC.

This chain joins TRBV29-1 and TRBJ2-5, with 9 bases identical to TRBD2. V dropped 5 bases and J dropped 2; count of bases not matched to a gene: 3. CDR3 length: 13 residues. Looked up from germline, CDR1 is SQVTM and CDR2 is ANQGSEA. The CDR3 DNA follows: TGCAGCGTTTCTAGCGGGACTCAAGAGACCCAGTACTTC. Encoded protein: CSVSSGTQETQYF.

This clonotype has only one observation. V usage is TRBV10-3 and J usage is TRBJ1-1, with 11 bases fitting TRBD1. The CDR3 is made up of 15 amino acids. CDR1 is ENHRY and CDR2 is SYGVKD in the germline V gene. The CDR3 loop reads CATTGTGGMNTEAFF. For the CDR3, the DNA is TGTGCTACGACCGGGACAGGGGGAATGAACACTGAAGCTTTCTTT.